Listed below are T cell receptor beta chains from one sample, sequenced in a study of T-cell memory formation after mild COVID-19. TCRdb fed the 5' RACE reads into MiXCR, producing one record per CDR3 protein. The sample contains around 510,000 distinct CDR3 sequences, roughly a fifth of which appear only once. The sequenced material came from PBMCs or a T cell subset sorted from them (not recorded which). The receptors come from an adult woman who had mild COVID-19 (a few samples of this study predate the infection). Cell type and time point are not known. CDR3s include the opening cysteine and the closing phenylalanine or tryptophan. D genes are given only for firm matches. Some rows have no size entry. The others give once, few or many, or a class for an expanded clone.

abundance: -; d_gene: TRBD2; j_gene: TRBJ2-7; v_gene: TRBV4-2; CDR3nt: TGTGCCAGCAGCCAAGCCCCGTCACTAGCGGGAGGAGCCTACGAGCAGTACTTC; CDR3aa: CASSQAPSLAGGAYEQYF
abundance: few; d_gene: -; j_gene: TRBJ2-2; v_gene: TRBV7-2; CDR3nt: TGTGCCAGCAGCCCCCAGGGGCACGACACCGGGGAGCTGTTTTTT; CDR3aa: CASSPQGHDTGELFF
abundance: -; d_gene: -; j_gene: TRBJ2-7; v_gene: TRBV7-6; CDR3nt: TGTGCCAGCAGCTTAGGGTGGAGGGGGCACGAGCAGTACTTC; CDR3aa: CASSLGWRGHEQYF
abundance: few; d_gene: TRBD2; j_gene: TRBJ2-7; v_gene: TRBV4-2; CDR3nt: TGTGCCAGCAGCCAAGAACTAGCGGGAGGGCTTGGCGAGCAGTACTTC; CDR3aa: CASSQELAGGLGEQYF
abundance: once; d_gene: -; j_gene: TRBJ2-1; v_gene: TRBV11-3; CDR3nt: TGTGCCAGCAGCTTAGGAGGGTCGGGCCCCTACAATGAGCAGTTCTTC; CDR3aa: CASSLGGSGPYNEQFF
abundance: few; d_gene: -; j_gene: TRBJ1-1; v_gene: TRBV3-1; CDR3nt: TGTGCCAGCAGGGGGCCCAAGGCCCATGAAGCTTTCTTT; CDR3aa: CASRGPKAHEAFF
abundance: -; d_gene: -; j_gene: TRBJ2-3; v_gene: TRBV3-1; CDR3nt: TGTGCCAGCAGCCAAGTGGGCCGGCCGGGGGATACGCAGTATTTT; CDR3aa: CASSQVGRPGDTQYF
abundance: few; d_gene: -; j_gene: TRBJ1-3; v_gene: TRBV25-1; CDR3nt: TGTGCCAGCATCTCCTTTGGAAACACCATATATTTT; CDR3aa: CASISFGNTIYF
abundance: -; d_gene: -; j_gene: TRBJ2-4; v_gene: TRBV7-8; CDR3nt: TGTGCCAGCAGCTTAGGCCAGGTGGGAGCCAAAAACATTCAGTACTTC; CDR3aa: CASSLGQVGAKNIQYF
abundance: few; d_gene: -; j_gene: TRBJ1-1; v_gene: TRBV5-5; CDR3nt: TGTGCCAGCAGCGCCGGGTATAGGAACACTGAAGCTTTCTTT; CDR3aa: CASSAGYRNTEAFF
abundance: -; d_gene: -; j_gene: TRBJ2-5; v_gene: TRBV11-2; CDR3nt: TGTGCCAGCAGCACCGGAGGGCCGGAGACCCAGTACTTC; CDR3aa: CASSTGGPETQYF
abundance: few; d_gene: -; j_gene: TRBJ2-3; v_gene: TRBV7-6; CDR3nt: TGTGCCAGCAGCTTATTTTACGCGGACACGCAGTATTTT; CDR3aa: CASSLFYADTQYF
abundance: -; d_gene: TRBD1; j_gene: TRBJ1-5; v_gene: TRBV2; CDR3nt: TGTGCCAGTCTCCCTGACAGGGCGGGTCAGCCCCAGCATTTT; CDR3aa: CASLPDRAGQPQHF
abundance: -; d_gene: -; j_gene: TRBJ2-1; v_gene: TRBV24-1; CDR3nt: TGTGCCACCAGTGACCTATCTCATTACAGGTGCAATGAGCAGTTCTTC; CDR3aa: CATSDLSHYRCNEQFF
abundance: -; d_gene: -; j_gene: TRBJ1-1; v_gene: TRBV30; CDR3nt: TGTGCCTGGAGTTTAGGGGGAGTGAATGAAGCTTTCTTT; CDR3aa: CAWSLGGVNEAFF
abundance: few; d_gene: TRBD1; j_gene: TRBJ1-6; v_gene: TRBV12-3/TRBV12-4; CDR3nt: TGTGCCGTAAGAGGACAGGGGAATTCACCCCTCCACTTT; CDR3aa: CAVRGQGNSPLHF
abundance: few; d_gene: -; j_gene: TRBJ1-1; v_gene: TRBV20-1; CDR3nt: TGCAGTGCTAGCAGGGACACGAACACTGAAGCTTTCTTT; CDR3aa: CSASRDTNTEAFF
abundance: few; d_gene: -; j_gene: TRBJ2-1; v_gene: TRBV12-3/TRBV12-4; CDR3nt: TGTGCCAGCAGTCCAACTGGGGGCAATGAGCAGTTCTTC; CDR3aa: CASSPTGGNEQFF
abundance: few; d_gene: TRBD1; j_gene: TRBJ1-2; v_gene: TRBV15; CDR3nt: TGTGCCACCAGCAGGGGACAGGGCAGGGGCTACACCTTC; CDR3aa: CATSRGQGRGYTF
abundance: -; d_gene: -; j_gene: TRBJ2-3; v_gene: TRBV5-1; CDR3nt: TGCGCCAGCAGTAGGGAAAGAGACTCGCAGTATTTT; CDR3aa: CASSRERDSQYF
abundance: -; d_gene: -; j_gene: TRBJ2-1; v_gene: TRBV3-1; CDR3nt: TGTGCCAGCAGCCAAGAGGTGTGGAGGTTCTCCTACAATGAGCAGTTCTTC; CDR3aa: CASSQEVWRFSYNEQFF
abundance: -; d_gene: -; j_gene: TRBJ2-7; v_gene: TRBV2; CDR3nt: TGTGCCAGCAGTGAAGGGGCAGTCTTACTACCCTACTACGAGCAGTACTTC; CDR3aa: CASSEGAVLLPYYEQYF
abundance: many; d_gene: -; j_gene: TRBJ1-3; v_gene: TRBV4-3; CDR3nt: TGCGCCAGCAGCCAAGGGGGATTAGAGGGAAACACCATATATTTT; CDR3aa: CASSQGGLEGNTIYF
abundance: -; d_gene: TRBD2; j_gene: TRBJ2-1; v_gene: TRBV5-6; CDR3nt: TGTGCCAGCAGCTTTTGGTCGGGAGGGGAATACAATGAGCAGTTCTTC; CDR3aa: CASSFWSGGEYNEQFF
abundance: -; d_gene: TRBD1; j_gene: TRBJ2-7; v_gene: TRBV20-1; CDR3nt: TGCAGTGCTTCACAGGGGGCGCTCTACGAGCAGTACTTC; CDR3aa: CSASQGALYEQYF